These 6 T cell receptor beta chains originate from one sample sequenced in a study of blood T cell repertoires in COVID-19. Assay used: immunoSEQ multiplex PCR; TCRdb lists only in-frame clones, some missing. The data show under 250,000 clones, roughly 86% seen once. Sequencing was carried out using peripheral blood. The receptors come from a woman between 55 and 75 years old who had recovered from COVID-19.

This sequence joins TRBV29-1 and TRBJ2-7, with D possibly being TRBD1 (6 bases). Germline loops: CDR1 SQVTM, CDR2 ANQGSEA. The CDR3 consists of 14 residues. V lost 6 bases and J 0 bases, leaving 15 bases between the germline ends. The CDR3 loop reads CSVGQPYSSYEQYF. CDR3 nucleotides: TGCAGCGTCGGACAGCCATATAGCTCCTACGAGCAGTACTTC.

The CDR3 spells CASRYGNTQYF. The DNA of the CDR3 is TGTGCCAGCAGATACGGTAATACGCAGTATTTT. The chain links TRBV12-3 or TRBV12-4 to TRBJ2-3; no firm D call. CDR3 size: 11 residues. V was clipped by 6 bases and J by 7 bases, with 8 bases between them.

This chain links TRBV7-9 with TRBJ2-1, with 12 bases aligning to TRBD2. There are 19 residues in the CDR3. Unmatched junction bases numbered 6, after V lost 0 bases and J lost 0 bases. The germline V gene encodes CDR1 SEHNR and CDR2 FQNEAQ (reference sequence). CDR3 sequence (DNA): TGTGCCAGCAGCTTAGCGACTAGCGGGGGCCCTAGCTCCTACAATGAGCAGTTCTTC. It codes for CASSLATSGGPSSYNEQFF.

V is TRBV13 and J is TRBJ2-3, with D possibly matching TRBD1 (5 bases). CDR1 is PRHDT, CDR2 FYEKMQ, per germline (reference sequence). The CDR3 is made up of 15 amino acids. V lost 1 base to trimming and J lost 5 bases, with 13 bases between them. The chain's CDR3 is CASSLVRQGRDTQYF. In nucleotides, the CDR3 is TGTGCCAGCAGCTTAGTTCGGCAGGGAAGAGATACGCAGTATTTT.

This clone has only one observation. The V gene is TRBV5-4, the J gene TRBJ2-3; 7 nucleotides agree with TRBD1. The CDR3 runs 15 residues. Germline trimming cut 0 bases from V and 7 bases from J; bases unmatched to any gene: 8. The germline CDR1 and CDR2 sequences are SGHNT and YYREEE (reference sequence). In DNA, the CDR3 is TGTGCCAGCAGCTTGGAGGGGGCTAGTGTTTATACGCAGTATTTT. Protein sequence: CASSLEGASVYTQYF.

V usage is TRBV7-9 and J usage is TRBJ1-3; D gene ambiguous. V was trimmed by 3 bases and J by 4 bases, leaving 4 bases between them. Germline V gene data show CDR1 as SEHNR and CDR2 as FQNEAQ (reference sequence). The CDR3 contains 12 residues. In DNA, the CDR3 is TGTGCCAGCAGCTTCATGGGAAACACCATATATTTT. It encodes CASSFMGNTIYF.